The following is a T cell receptor beta chain sequence with its context. In the study's own analysis: Counts of nucleated cells, estimated from reference gene primer amplification, were obtained. Produced via immunoSEQ multiplex PCR; TCRdb's table is partial and in-frame only. From that table come the V and J calls and clone size; the DNA was used to work out D and trimming. The table shows more than 95,000 clones, with about 79% occurring only once. Germline V gene sequence: CDR1 SGHTA, CDR2 FQGNSA. V shed 2 bases and J shed 5 bases, with 19 bases lying between them. There are 16 residues in the CDR3. This record belongs to a study of blood T cell repertoires in COVID-19. Overall study: Sites across the United States, Italy and Spain contributed samples from acute and convalescent COVID-19. Sources were T cells, B-cell-depleted T cells, or PBMCs; the material itself was cDNA or gDNA.

The sample comprised peripheral blood. The sequence was collected from a woman aged 80 or over with active or convalescent COVID-19. V usage is TRBV7-2 and J usage is TRBJ2-7; possibly TRBD2 for D (5 bases). The CDR3 DNA is TGTGCCAGCAGCTTATTACCTGCCGGACTCCACCACGAGCAGTACTTC. Amino acid sequence: CASSLLPAGLHHEQYF.